This TCR beta chain was captured by sequencing in a study of cytomegalovirus exposure and HLA in healthy donors. Study conclusions and caveats: Diagnosis of cytomegalovirus status made by the classifier reportedly showed high specificity and sensitivity. Follow-up analysis seemed to connect common viral pathogens with several of the most significant clusters identified. For TCR beta chains, V- and J-gene trimming was later linked to a missense DCLRE1C variant. According to the study, around 150 TCR beta chains were cytomegalovirus-associated.

The CDR3 is 19 residues long. Germline trimming cut 1 base from V and 1 base from J; bases unmatched to any gene: 9. From germline, CDR1 is SGHDT and CDR2 YYEEEE. This clone appeared a few times. The antigen remains unidentified. The PCR had 60 Vbeta and 13 Jbeta primers. Generated by immunoSEQ multiplex PCR, the TCRdb table keeps only in-frame clones and is missing some. Among about 140,000 clones listed, about 78% were seen once. The origin of this receptor is a male donor in good health and CMV-seronegative. Input material: PBMCs. The chain carries TRBV5-6 and TRBJ2-2; 11 nucleotides match TRBD2. The CDR3 DNA reads TGTGCCAGCAGCTTGAGTCGGCTAGCGGGGGGACTGAACACCGGGGAGCTGTTTTTT. It encodes CASSLSRLAGGLNTGELFF.